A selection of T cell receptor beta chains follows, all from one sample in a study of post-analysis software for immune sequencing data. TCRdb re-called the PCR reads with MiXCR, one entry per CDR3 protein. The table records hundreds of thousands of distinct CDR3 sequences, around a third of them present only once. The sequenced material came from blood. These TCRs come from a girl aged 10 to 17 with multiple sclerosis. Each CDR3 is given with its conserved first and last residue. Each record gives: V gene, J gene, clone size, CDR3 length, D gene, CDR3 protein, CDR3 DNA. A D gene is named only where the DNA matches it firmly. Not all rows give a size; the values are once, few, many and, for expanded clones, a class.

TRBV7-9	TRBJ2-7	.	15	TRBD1	CASSHRTGKRDEQYF	TGTGCCAGCAGCCACCGGACAGGGAAGCGGGACGAGCAGTACTTC
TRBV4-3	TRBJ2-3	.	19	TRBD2	CASSQDLFPSGTSTDTQYF	TGCGCCAGCAGCCAAGATCTGTTCCCTAGCGGAACCTCCACAGATACGCAGTATTTT
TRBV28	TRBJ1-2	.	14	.	CASSLADWNYGYTF	TGTGCCAGCAGTTTAGCCGATTGGAACTATGGCTACACCTTC
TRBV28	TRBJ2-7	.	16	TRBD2	CASRVTGTSPAYEQYF	TGTGCCAGCAGGGTTACCGGGACTAGCCCCGCCTACGAGCAGTACTTC
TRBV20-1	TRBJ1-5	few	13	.	CSARRAQGQPQHF	TGCAGTGCCAGAAGGGCCCAGGGTCAGCCCCAGCATTTT
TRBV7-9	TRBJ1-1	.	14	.	CASSFGTQNTEAFF	TGTGCCAGCAGCTTCGGGACTCAAAATACTGAAGCTTTCTTT
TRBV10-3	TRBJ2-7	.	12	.	CAIRRGSHEQYF	TGTGCCATACGAAGGGGATCCCACGAGCAGTACTTC
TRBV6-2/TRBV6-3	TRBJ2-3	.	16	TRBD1	CASTGTGHPLTDTQYF	TGTGCCAGCACCGGGACAGGCCACCCACTCACAGATACGCAGTATTTT
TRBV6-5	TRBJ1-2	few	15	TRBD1	CASSQSQGDFYGYTF	TGTGCCAGCAGTCAATCACAGGGGGACTTTTATGGCTACACCTTC
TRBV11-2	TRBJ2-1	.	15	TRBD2	CASSFSGGRHNEQFF	TGTGCCAGCAGCTTTAGCGGGGGTAGACACAATGAGCAGTTCTTC
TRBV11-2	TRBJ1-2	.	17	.	CASSPPDPGPVFYGYTF	TGTGCCAGCAGCCCCCCGGACCCGGGCCCCGTATTCTATGGCTACACCTTC
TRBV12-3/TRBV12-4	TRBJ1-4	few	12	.	CASSAQLGPLFF	TGTGCCAGCAGTGCGCAGTTAGGTCCATTGTTTTTT
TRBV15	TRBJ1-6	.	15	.	CATSRGAGRDSPLHF	TGTGCCACCAGCAGAGGTGCAGGGAGGGATTCACCCCTCCACTTT
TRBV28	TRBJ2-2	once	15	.	CASLAGVRNTGELFF	TGTGCCAGCCTGGCTGGGGTTCGGAACACCGGGGAGCTGTTTTTT
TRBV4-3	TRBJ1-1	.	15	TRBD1	CASSQEGGGHTEAFF	TGCGCCAGCAGCCAAGAAGGGGGCGGTCACACTGAAGCTTTCTTT
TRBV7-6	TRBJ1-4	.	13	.	CASSLGQFEKLFF	TGTGCCAGCAGCCTAGGACAGTTTGAAAAACTGTTTTTT
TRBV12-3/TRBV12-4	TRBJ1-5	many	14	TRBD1	CASSQGDSNQPQHF	TGTGCCAGCAGTCAGGGGGACAGCAATCAGCCCCAGCATTTT
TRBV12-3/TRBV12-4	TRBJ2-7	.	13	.	CASRGIQSYEQYF	TGTGCCAGCAGGGGGATTCAATCCTACGAGCAGTACTTC
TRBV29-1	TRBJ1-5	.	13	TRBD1	CSVEGQEGQPQHF	TGCAGCGTTGAGGGACAGGAGGGTCAGCCCCAGCATTTT
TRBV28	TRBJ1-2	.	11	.	CASSFRHGYTF	TGTGCCAGCAGTTTCCGGCATGGCTACACCTTC
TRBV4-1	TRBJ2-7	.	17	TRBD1	CASSQESTDRGNYEQYF	TGCGCCAGCAGCCAAGAATCTACTGACAGGGGTAACTACGAGCAGTACTTC
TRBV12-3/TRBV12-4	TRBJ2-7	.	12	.	CASSPTGLEQYF	TGTGCCAGCAGCCCAACAGGGCTCGAGCAGTACTTC
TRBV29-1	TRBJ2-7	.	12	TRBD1	CSVADRGGEQYF	TGCAGCGTGGCCGACAGGGGGGGCGAGCAGTACTTC
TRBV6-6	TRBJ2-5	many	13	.	CASSAPSEETQYF	TGTGCCAGCAGTGCTCCTAGCGAAGAGACCCAGTACTTC
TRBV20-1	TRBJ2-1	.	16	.	CSASSLAGAPYNEQFF	TGCAGTGCTAGTAGCTTGGCGGGGGCTCCCTACAATGAGCAGTTCTTC
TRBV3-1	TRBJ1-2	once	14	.	CASSSGPFNYGYTF	TGTGCCAGCAGCTCCGGGCCTTTTAACTATGGCTACACCTTC
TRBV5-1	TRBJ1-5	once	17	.	CASSLDTGQASNQPQHF	TGCGCCAGCAGCTTGGATACGGGGCAGGCTAGCAATCAGCCCCAGCATTTT
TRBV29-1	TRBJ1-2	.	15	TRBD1	CSVAGTGGVFNGYTF	TGCAGCGTAGCAGGGACAGGGGGCGTATTCAATGGCTACACCTTC
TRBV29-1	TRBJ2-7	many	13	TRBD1	CSAMPQGEYEQYF	TGCAGCGCCATGCCACAGGGGGAGTACGAGCAGTACTTC
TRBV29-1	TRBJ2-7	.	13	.	CSVEDRQSYEQYF	TGCAGCGTTGAAGATCGGCAGTCCTACGAGCAGTACTTC
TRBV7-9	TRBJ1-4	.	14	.	CASSLLQEAEKLFF	TGTGCCAGCAGCCTACTACAGGAGGCTGAAAAACTGTTTTTT
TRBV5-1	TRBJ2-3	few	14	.	CASTLTRNTDTQYF	TGCGCCAGCACCCTGACGCGGAACACAGATACGCAGTATTTT
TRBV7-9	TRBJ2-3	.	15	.	CASSSQGGSVDTQYF	TGTGCCAGCAGCTCTCAGGGAGGCTCAGTGGATACGCAGTATTTT
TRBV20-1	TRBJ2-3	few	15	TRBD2	CSASLAGDLTDTQYF	TGCAGTGCTAGTCTAGCGGGGGATTTAACAGATACGCAGTATTTT
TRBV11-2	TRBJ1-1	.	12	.	CASSFAGTEAFF	TGTGCCAGCAGCTTCGCAGGTACTGAAGCTTTCTTT
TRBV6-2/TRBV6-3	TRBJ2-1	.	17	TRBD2	CASRDGLAGAPYNEQFF	TGTGCCAGCAGGGACGGGCTAGCGGGGGCCCCCTACAATGAGCAGTTCTTC
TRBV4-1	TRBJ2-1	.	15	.	CASSQDPGTYNEQFF	TGCGCCAGCAGCCAAGACCCGGGCACCTACAATGAGCAGTTCTTC
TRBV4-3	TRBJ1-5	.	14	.	CASSRSQGNQPQHF	TGCGCCAGCAGCCGCAGTCAGGGGAATCAGCCCCAGCATTTT
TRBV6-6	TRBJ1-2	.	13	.	CASRERGAGGYTF	TGTGCCAGCAGGGAGCGGGGTGCGGGCGGCTACACCTTC
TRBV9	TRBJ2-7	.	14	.	CASSSLASNYEQYF	TGTGCCAGCAGCTCCCTGGCCAGCAACTACGAGCAGTACTTC
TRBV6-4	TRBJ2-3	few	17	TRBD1	CASRSPGQGLFTDTQYF	TGTGCCAGCAGAAGCCCGGGACAGGGGCTTTTCACAGATACGCAGTATTTT
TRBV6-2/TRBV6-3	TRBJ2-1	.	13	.	CASSPRDSDEQFF	TGTGCCAGCAGTCCCCGGGACTCCGATGAGCAGTTCTTC
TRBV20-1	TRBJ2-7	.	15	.	CSARPGDLALYEQYF	TGCAGTGCCAGACCCGGGGATCTAGCGTTGTACGAGCAGTACTTC
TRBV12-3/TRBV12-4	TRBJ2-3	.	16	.	CASSSRERDGADTQYF	TGTGCCAGCAGCTCCCGGGAACGGGATGGCGCAGATACGCAGTATTTT
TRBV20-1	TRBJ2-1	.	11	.	CSAGTYNEQFF	TGCAGTGCTGGGACTTACAATGAGCAGTTCTTC
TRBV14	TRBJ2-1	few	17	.	CASSQGVRVGIYNEQFF	TGTGCCAGCAGCCAAGGAGTCAGGGTAGGAATCTACAATGAGCAGTTCTTC
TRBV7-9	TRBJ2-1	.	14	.	CASGGAHPYNEQFF	TGTGCCAGCGGGGGGGCCCACCCTTACAATGAGCAGTTCTTC
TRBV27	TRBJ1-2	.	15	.	CASSSTGGDNYGYTF	TGTGCCAGCAGTTCGACGGGGGGAGATAACTATGGCTACACCTTC